This T cell receptor beta chain was recovered during a study of cytomegalovirus exposure and HLA in healthy donors. This clone was found once. Researchers ran the PCR with 60 Vbeta and 13 Jbeta primers. Profiled with immunoSEQ multiplex PCR; TCRdb holds only in-frame clones, not every one. The table has approximately 44,000 clones, about 85% seen once; the top ten hold roughly 8%. The CDR3 covers 17 residues. The rearrangement links TRBV21-1 to TRBJ1-2. TRBV21-1 is a pseudogene segment. Material: PBMCs. The TCR originated in a woman in her 40s in good health and CMV-seropositive. The CDR3 sequence is CASSNREGTTANYGYTF. In nucleotides, the CDR3 is TGTGCCAGCAGCAATAGGGAGGGGACGACCGCTAACTATGGCTACACCTTC.